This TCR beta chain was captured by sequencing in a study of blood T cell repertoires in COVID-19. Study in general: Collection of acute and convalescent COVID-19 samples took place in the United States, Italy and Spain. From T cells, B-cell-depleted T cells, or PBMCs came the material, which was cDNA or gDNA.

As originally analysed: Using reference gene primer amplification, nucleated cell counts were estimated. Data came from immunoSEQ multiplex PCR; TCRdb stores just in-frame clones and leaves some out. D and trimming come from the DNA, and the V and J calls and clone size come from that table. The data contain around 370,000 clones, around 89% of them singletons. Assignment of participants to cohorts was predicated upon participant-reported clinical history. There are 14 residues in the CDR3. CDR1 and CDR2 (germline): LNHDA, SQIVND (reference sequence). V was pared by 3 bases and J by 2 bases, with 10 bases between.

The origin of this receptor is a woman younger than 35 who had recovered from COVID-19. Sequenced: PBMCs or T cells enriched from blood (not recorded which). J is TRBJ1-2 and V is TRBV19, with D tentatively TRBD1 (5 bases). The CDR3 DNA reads TGTGCCAGTAGTATGGCAGGGCCCAACTATGGCTACACCTTC. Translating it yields CASSMAGPNYGYTF.